These 24 T cell receptor beta chains share one sample of origin, sequenced in a study of Graves' ophthalmopathy and Graves' hyperthyroidism. Researchers took RNA transcripts and amplified TCR beta CDR3 regions from them. Investigators did first-round RT-PCR with HTBI primers, then second-round multiplex PCR. Each CDR3 protein gets one entry after TCRdb re-called the multiplex PCR reads with MiXCR. Here the sample spans around 600,000 distinct CDR3 sequences, just over 40% being singletons. Sequencing was done on a sample of peripheral blood. These receptors were collected from an adult man with Graves' ophthalmopathy.

The chain carries TRBV11-2 and TRBJ1-4; TRBD1 agrees at 9 bases. CDR1 is SGHAT, CDR2 FQNNGV, per germline. This CDR3 spans 17 amino acids. With V trimmed by 1 base and J by 6 bases, 9 bases remained unmatched. The CDR3 reads CASSLGGTGTVHEKLFF. The DNA for the CDR3 is TGTGCCAGCAGCTTAGGGGGGACAGGGACGGTTCATGAAAAACTGTTTTTT.

CDR3 DNA sequence: TGCAGTGCTAGAGCCGGGCTCTCCTACGAGCAGTACTTC. Translation: CSARAGLSYEQYF. The J gene is TRBJ2-7, the V gene TRBV20-1; D ambiguous. The CDR3 totals 13 residues. Trimming stripped 1 base from V and 0 bases from J, with 7 bases between. CDR1 is DFQATT and CDR2 is SNEGSKA in the germline V gene (reference sequence).

The rearrangement joins TRBV15 to TRBJ1-1; 7 nucleotides line up with TRBD1. The germline gives CDR1 LNHNV, CDR2 YYDKDF (reference sequence). This CDR3 has 15 amino acids. V shed 7 bases, J shed 10 bases, and the junction held 18 bases outside the gene matches. CDR3 nucleotide sequence: TGTGCCACCAAACTAGCGGGGGACAGCATCGGAGGAGCTTTCTTT. Encoded protein: CATKLAGDSIGGAFF.

J is TRBJ2-5 and V is TRBV7-9; D might be TRBD1 or TRBD2, each matching 5 bases. The CDR3 has 13 amino acids. Trimming took off 0 bases at V and 10 bases at J, with 12 bases between the two ends. CDR1 is SEHNR, CDR2 FQNEAQ, per germline (reference sequence). This CDR3 reads CASSLAGTRSQYF. The CDR3 DNA is TGTGCCAGCAGCTTAGCGGGGACCAGGAGCCAGTACTTC. Full variable domain (rest looked up from reference TRBV7-9 and TRBJ2-5): DTGVSQNPRHKITKRGQNVTFRCDPISEHNRLYWYRQTLGQGPEFLTYFQNEAQLEKSRLLSDRFSAERPKGSFSTLEIQRTEQGDSAMYLCASSLAGTRSQYFGPGTRLLVL.

Concerning this clonotype itself: A read error may produce the germline difference seen at one junction end. The genes are TRBV4-1 and TRBJ1-2; D is uncertain. The CDR3 length is 15 residues. Germline values: CDR1 MGHRA, CDR2 YSYEKL. The CDR3: CAGSQDLGTWDGYTF. DNA for the CDR3: TGCGCCGGCAGCCAAGATCTGGGTACCTGGGATGGCTACACCTTC.

At least ten counts were recorded for this clonotype. This chain joins TRBV4-1 and TRBJ2-2; possible D gene TRBD2, 5 bases. The V end lost 5 bases, the J end lost 2 bases, and 18 bases lay between the germline ends. The germline V gene has CDR1 MGHRA and CDR2 YSYEKL. The CDR3 loop spans 17 amino acids. For the CDR3, the DNA is TGCGCCAGCAGCGGAGGCCCCTTTGACATTAACACCGGGGAGCTGTTTTTT. It translates to CASSGGPFDINTGELFF.

This clonotype was seen at least ten times. The rearrangement uses TRBV24-1 and TRBJ2-2; 9 nucleotides match TRBD1. The CDR3 runs to 16 residues. Germline CDR1 is KGHDR and CDR2 is SFDVKD. V shed 5 bases, J shed 5 bases, and the junction held 8 bases outside the gene matches. The DNA of the CDR3 is TGTGCCACCAGTGGTACAGGGGGCCCATCGACCGGGGAGCTGTTTTTT. Its protein product is CATSGTGGPSTGELFF.

This rearrangement joins TRBV20-1 to TRBJ2-7, with D perhaps assigned TRBD1 or TRBD2 (5 bases each). The CDR3 covers 13 residues. Per the germline V gene, CDR1 is DFQATT and CDR2 is SNEGSKA (reference sequence). Trimming cost V 3 bases and J 3 bases, with 12 bases left between them. This chain's CDR3 is CSARVGADYEQYF. The CDR3 DNA sequence: TGCAGTGCTAGGGTCGGGGCGGACTACGAGCAGTACTTC.

This clonotype has ten or more counts. This sequence joins TRBV6-6 and TRBJ2-5, with 7 bases identical to TRBD1. The CDR3 is 13 residues long. The germline V gene has CDR1 MNHNY and CDR2 SVGAGI (reference sequence). With 5 bases clipped from V and 9 bases from J, the junction kept 9 bases outside the gene matches. CDR3 protein: CASSKQGDWAQYF. CDR3 nucleotide sequence: TGTGCCAGCAGTAAGCAGGGGGATTGGGCCCAGTACTTC.

V is TRBV10-3 and J is TRBJ1-2; TRBD1 aligns across 8 bases. This CDR3 is 13 amino acids long. Germline loops: CDR1 ENHRY, CDR2 SYGVKD. As DNA, the CDR3 is TGTACCACCGACAGGGGAGCTATCGGTGGCTACACCTTC. Translation: CTTDRGAIGGYTF.

This clonotype showed up many times. This chain joins TRBV7-9 and TRBJ2-7; possible D gene TRBD1, 6 bases. V dropped 1 base and J dropped 4 bases, with 11 bases sitting between them. The germline gives CDR1 SEHNR, CDR2 FQNEAQ (reference sequence). This CDR3 comprises 14 residues. CDR3 amino acids: CASSLGNRAYEQYF. CDR3 in DNA: TGTGCCAGCAGCTTAGGAAACAGGGCTTACGAGCAGTACTTC.

The chain carries TRBV6-5 and TRBJ2-5; 8 bases match TRBD1. Germline V gene data show CDR1 as MNHEY and CDR2 as SVGAGI. The CDR3 is 13 residues long. With 6 bases clipped from V and 5 bases from J, the junction kept 5 bases outside the gene matches. CDR3 sequence (DNA): TGTGCCAGCAGAAGGGACAGGAGGGAGACCCAGTACTTC. Its protein product is CASRRDRRETQYF.

In this sample, this clonotype turned up many times. The V call is TRBV7-8, the J call TRBJ2-7, with a weak D call TRBD2 (6 bases). CDR3 length equals 16 residues. Deletions cut 0 bases from V and 1 base from J, with 13 bases between. The germline V gene encodes CDR1 SGHVS and CDR2 FQNEAQ. DNA for the CDR3: TGTGCCAGCAGCTTAGCGGCGGGGTTCTCTTCCTACGAGCAGTACTTC. This gives the protein CASSLAAGFSSYEQYF.

The chain employs TRBV6-5 and TRBJ1-6, with a possible D match to TRBD1 (5 bases). The CDR3 length is 13 residues. Trimming removed 2 bases at V and 9 bases at J, with 8 bases between. Germline CDR1 reads MNHEY; CDR2 reads SVGAGI. The CDR3 spells CASSYPGGSPLHF. The CDR3 DNA follows: TGTGCCAGCAGTTACCCGGGGGGTTCACCCCTCCACTTT.

The chain recombines TRBV14 with TRBJ1-1; 8 bases map to TRBD1. Germline assignment: CDR1 SGHDN and CDR2 FVKESK. After removal of 8 bases from V and 1 base from J, the junction contained 12 bases not matched to a gene. The CDR3 length is 16 residues. DNA of the CDR3: TGTGCCAGCCATTTGGGTACAGGGGGTAGGAACACTGAAGCTTTCTTT. Translated: CASHLGTGGRNTEAFF.

The rearrangement joins TRBV19 to TRBJ1-1; 7 nucleotides agree with TRBD1. This CDR3 comprises 16 residues. With V trimmed by 4 bases and J by 0 bases, 8 bases remained unmatched. Germline values: CDR1 LNHDA, CDR2 SQIVND (reference sequence). The CDR3 is CASSRGQQLMNTEAFF. CDR3 DNA sequence: TGTGCCAGTAGTAGGGGACAGCAACTAATGAACACTGAAGCTTTCTTT.

The V and J genes are TRBV11-2 and TRBJ2-6, with D maybe TRBD1 (5 bases). The CDR3 extends over 19 amino acids. Trimming removed 4 bases at V and 0 bases at J, with 19 bases between. Germline CDR1 reads SGHAT; CDR2 reads FQNNGV. The CDR3 bases are TGTGCCAGCAGCTCTAGACAGCGAGTTCCTCCCTCTGGGGCCAACGTCCTGACTTTC. It is translated as CASSSRQRVPPSGANVLTF.

The chain recombines TRBV5-6 with TRBJ2-7, with 10 bases identical to TRBD1. The CDR3 covers 15 residues. Unmatched junction bases numbered 5, after V lost 0 bases and J lost 5 bases. CDR1 and CDR2 from the germline V gene are SGHDT and YYEEEE. The DNA for the CDR3 is TGTGCCAGCAGCTTGGGACAGGGGGCCTTGGACGAGCAGTACTTC. This encodes CASSLGQGALDEQYF.

The chain employs TRBV20-1 and TRBJ2-2; 12 bases match TRBD2. Germline trimming cut 2 bases from V and 5 bases from J; bases unmatched to any gene: 6. The CDR3 extends over 16 amino acids. CDR1 is DFQATT, CDR2 SNEGSKA, per germline (reference sequence). The CDR3 loop is CSARQTSGSSTGELFF. The CDR3 nucleotides are TGCAGTGCTAGACAGACTAGCGGGAGTTCTACCGGGGAGCTGTTTTTT.

Concerning this clonotype: A junction end diverges from the germline sequence, so it may reflect a read error. The chain combines TRBV9 with TRBJ1-4, with D possibly TRBD1 on 5 matching bases. Germline lookup yields CDR1 SGDLS and CDR2 YYNGEE. This CDR3 is 14 amino acids long. CDR3 protein: CASSRGVREEKLSF. The CDR3 coding sequence is TGTGCCAGCAGTCGGGGGGTAAGAGAGGAAAAACTGTCTTTT.

This clonotype appeared many times. CDR3 loop: CASSFRGGSGNTIYF. CDR3 nucleotides: TGTGCCAGCAGCTTTCGCGGGGGCTCTGGAAACACCATATATTTT. The J gene is TRBJ1-3, the V gene TRBV11-3, with D perhaps TRBD1 (5 bases). Deletions cut 3 bases from V and 0 bases from J, with 9 bases between. The CDR3 is 15 amino acids. Germline V gene data show CDR1 as SGHNT and CDR2 as YENEEA. The full variable domain, its missing parts supplied by reference TRBV11-3 and TRBJ1-3, is EAGVVQSPRYKIIEKKQPVAFWCNPISGHNTLYWYLQNLGQGPELLIRYENEEAVDDSQLPKDRFSAERLKGVDSTLKIQPAELGDSAVYLCASSFRGGSGNTIYFGEGSWLTVV.

This clonotype was found a few times. The gene calls are TRBV7-3 and TRBJ2-5; tentative D call: TRBD2 (6 bases). Trimming removed 5 bases at V and 1 base at J, with 14 bases between. Germline CDR1 SGHTA, CDR2 FQGTGA. The CDR3 is 15 residues long. CDR3 residues: CASSPRGGAQETQYF. The CDR3 DNA is TGTGCCAGCAGCCCTCGGGGCGGGGCCCAAGAGACCCAGTACTTC.

This chain joins TRBV2 and TRBJ1-2; D gene unclear. Trimming cost V 6 bases and J 4 bases, with 9 bases left between them. CDR1 and CDR2 from the germline V gene are SNHLY and FYNNEI. The CDR3 consists of 12 residues. The CDR3 bases are TGTGCCAGCAGGGCTCAGCCCTATGGCTACACCTTC. Residues: CASRAQPYGYTF.

This clonotype has at least ten counts. This chain connects TRBV29-1 to TRBJ2-7, with 7 bases identical to TRBD1. This CDR3 has 13 residues. V lost 5 bases to trimming and J lost 4 bases; unmatched junction nucleotides: 8. From germline, CDR1 is SQVTM and CDR2 ANQGSEA. Written as DNA, the CDR3 is TGCAGCGTTAATGGCCAGGGGGTTTACGAGCAGTACTTC. It yields the protein CSVNGQGVYEQYF.